This section outlines one TCR beta chain sequence together with its context. These data originate in a study of blood T cell repertoires in COVID-19. About the study: From the United States, Italy and Spain came samples of acute and convalescent COVID-19. T cells, B-cell-depleted T cells, or PBMCs provided the cDNA or gDNA that served as material.

Per the original data handling: Researchers report that nucleated cell counts were estimated from reference gene primer amplification. Repertoires were generated with immunoSEQ multiplex PCR, while TCRdb's copy carries only in-frame clones and drops some. V and J calls and clone size are copied from that table; D and trimming were computed from the DNA. The repertoire holds 180,000 or so clones, with just over 85% as singletons. With 4 bases clipped from V and 1 base from J, the junction kept 4 bases outside the gene matches. Germline CDR1 reads SGHNT; CDR2 reads YYREEE (reference sequence). This CDR3 has 14 amino acids.

Sample: peripheral blood. The chain uses TRBV5-4 and TRBJ1-2; TRBD1 agrees at 7 bases. The source of this sequence is a man in his 60s with acute or convalescent COVID-19. The CDR3 spells CASSEGAGNYGYTF. The CDR3 coding sequence is TGTGCCAGCAGCGAGGGGGCTGGTAACTATGGCTACACCTTC.